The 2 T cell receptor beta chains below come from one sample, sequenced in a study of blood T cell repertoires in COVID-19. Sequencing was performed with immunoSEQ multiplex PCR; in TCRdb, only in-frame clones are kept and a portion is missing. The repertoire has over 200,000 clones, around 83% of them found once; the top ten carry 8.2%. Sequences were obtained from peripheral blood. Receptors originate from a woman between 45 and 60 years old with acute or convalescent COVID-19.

CDR3 protein: CASSSFGGAYGYTF. The CDR3 nucleotides are TGTGCCAGCAGCTCTTTCGGGGGGGCGTATGGCTACACCTTC. V is TRBV5-4 and J is TRBJ1-2; possible D gene TRBD1, 6 bases. V shed 3 bases and J shed 5 bases, with 14 bases lying between them. Germline CDR1 is SGHNT and CDR2 is YYREEE (reference sequence). The CDR3 has 14 residues.

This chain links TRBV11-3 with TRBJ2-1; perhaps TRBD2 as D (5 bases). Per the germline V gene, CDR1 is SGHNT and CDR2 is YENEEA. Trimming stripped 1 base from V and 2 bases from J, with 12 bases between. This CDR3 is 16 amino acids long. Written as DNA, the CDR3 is TGTGCCAGCAGCTTAGTATGGGAGCCCCCCTACAATGAGCAGTTCTTC. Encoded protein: CASSLVWEPPYNEQFF. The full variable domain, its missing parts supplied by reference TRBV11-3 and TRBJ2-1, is EAGVVQSPRYKIIEKKQPVAFWCNPISGHNTLYWYLQNLGQGPELLIRYENEEAVDDSQLPKDRFSAERLKGVDSTLKIQPAELGDSAVYLCASSLVWEPPYNEQFFGPGTRLTVL.